The next 29 T cell receptor beta chains were all read from a single sample in a study of cytomegalovirus exposure and HLA in healthy donors. This PCR relied on a set of 60 Vbeta primers and 13 Jbeta primers. Produced via immunoSEQ multiplex PCR; TCRdb's table is partial and in-frame only. The sample records approximately 110,000 clones, 65% to 80% being singletons. The sample taken for sequencing was PBMCs. The origin of the receptors is a woman aged 60-75 years in good health and CMV-seropositive.

The rearrangement links TRBV5-4 to TRBJ1-2, with 7 positions matching TRBD1. Germline CDR1 reads SGHNT; CDR2 reads YYREEE (reference sequence). The CDR3 length is 13 residues. J gave up 5 bases and V 1 base, and 2 bases lay outside the gene matches. CDR3 sequence reads: CASSLPGQYGYTF. CDR3 bases: TGTGCCAGCAGCTTGCCGGGACAGTATGGCTACACCTTC.

The CDR3, as DNA: TGTGCCAGCAGCGTAGGGGACAACTACGAGCAGTACTTC. Translation gives CASSVGDNYEQYF. The chain has TRBV9 and TRBJ2-7; weak D call: TRBD1 (6 bases). Trimming cost V 0 bases and J 3 bases, with 7 bases left between them. Germline lookup yields CDR1 SGDLS and CDR2 YYNGEE. CDR3 length: 13 residues.

This clone was counted between two and nine times. The V gene is TRBV19, the J gene TRBJ1-1; 9 bases align to TRBD1. Per germline, CDR1 LNHDA and CDR2 SQIVND (reference sequence). The CDR3 consists of 14 residues. With 5 bases clipped from V and 1 base from J, the junction kept 2 bases outside the gene matches. CDR3 residues: CASSSDRGNTEAFF. The CDR3 nucleotides are TGTGCCAGTAGTTCGGACAGGGGGAACACTGAAGCTTTCTTT.

The CDR3, as DNA: TGCGCCAGCAGCCGAGCTGGCGGGGGCGGGGGTGGAGATACGCAGTATTTT. Translated: CASSRAGGGGGGDTQYF. The gene calls are TRBV4-3 and TRBJ2-3; D is possibly TRBD2 (7 bases). The CDR3 contains 17 residues. V was clipped by 4 bases and J by 5 bases, with 22 bases between them. Germline CDR1 LGHNA, CDR2 YSLEER.

This rearrangement joins TRBV15 to TRBJ1-5; 7 bases match TRBD1. CDR1 and CDR2 (germline): LNHNV, YYDKDF (reference sequence). The CDR3 covers 15 residues. Losses at the gene ends were 4 bases for V and 5 bases for J; bases not matched to a gene: 8. CDR3 region: CATSNRQGWDQPQHF. The DNA for the CDR3 is TGTGCCACCAGCAACCGACAGGGATGGGATCAGCCCCAGCATTTT.

V usage is TRBV4-3 and J usage is TRBJ2-2, with D tentatively TRBD2 (6 bases). V was clipped by 0 bases and J by 4 bases, with 18 bases between them. The CDR3 totals 18 residues. Per the germline V gene, CDR1 is LGHNA and CDR2 is YSLEER. The CDR3, as DNA: TGCGCCAGCAGCCAAGATACGGTGGTGACTAGGAGCACCGGGGAGCTGTTTTTT. It yields the protein CASSQDTVVTRSTGELFF.

The V and J genes are TRBV6-5 and TRBJ1-1, with D possibly TRBD1 on 5 matching bases. Germline CDR1 is MNHEY and CDR2 is SVGAGI. The length of the CDR3 is 15 residues. Trimming removed 3 bases at V and 1 base at J, with 12 bases between. The CDR3 DNA is TGTGCCAGCAGTTATGCCCTTCAGGGGAACACTGAAGCTTTCTTT. Encoded protein: CASSYALQGNTEAFF.

The rearrangement joins TRBV27 to TRBJ1-2; a weak D match, TRBD1 (5 bases). Germline CDR1 and CDR2: MNHEY and SMNVEV (reference sequence). This CDR3 spans 14 amino acids. With 6 bases removed from V and 1 base from J, the gap between germline ends came to 12 bases. As DNA, the CDR3 is TGTGCCAGCAGCCCTACAGGATTTAACTATGGCTACACCTTC. Translated, it gives CASSPTGFNYGYTF.

The chain links TRBV5-6 to TRBJ2-6; D is possibly TRBD2 (5 bases). V dropped 2 bases and J dropped 0 bases, with 12 bases sitting between them. The CDR3 extends over 17 amino acids. Germline CDR1 SGHDT, CDR2 YYEEEE. The CDR3, as DNA: TGTGCCAGCAGCTTAAGACGGGGATCCTCTGGGGCCAACGTCCTGACTTTC. It specifies CASSLRRGSSGANVLTF.

V and J are TRBV5-1 and TRBJ2-7; TRBD1 matches 11 bases. Trimming cost V 0 bases and J 7 bases; bases outside gene matches: 3. This CDR3 spans 14 amino acids. Per germline, CDR1 SGHRS and CDR2 YFSETQ. The DNA for the CDR3 is TGCGCCAGCAGCTTGGGGGGGACAGGGGGAGAGCAGTACTTC. Translated, it gives CASSLGGTGGEQYF.

The rearrangement uses TRBV5-4 and TRBJ2-1; 11 nucleotides agree with TRBD2. Germline V gives CDR1 SGHNT, CDR2 YYREEE (reference sequence). CDR3 length equals 16 residues. Trimming removed 3 bases from V and 2 bases from J; junction bases left unmatched: 4. The CDR3, as DNA: TGTGCCAGCAGCTCCCAGACTAGCGGGACCTACAATGAGCAGTTCTTC. It yields the protein CASSSQTSGTYNEQFF.

The CDR3 sequence: CAWSARRVQETQYF. As DNA, the CDR3 is TGTGCCTGGAGTGCGCGGAGGGTGCAAGAGACCCAGTACTTC. This rearrangement joins TRBV30 to TRBJ2-5; tentatively, D is TRBD2 (6 bases). The CDR3 contains 14 residues. Looked up from germline, CDR1 is GTSNPN and CDR2 is SVGIG (reference sequence). Trimming shortened V by 1 base and J by 2 bases, and 11 bases separated the two germline ends.

The gene calls are TRBV5-1 and TRBJ1-4; D is unresolved. V lost 8 bases and J lost 7, with 9 bases in between. The germline gives CDR1 SGHRS, CDR2 YFSETQ. This CDR3 spans 11 amino acids. This CDR3 is CASGEGEKLFF. CDR3 coding DNA: TGCGCCAGTGGTGAGGGTGAAAAACTGTTTTTT.

The rearrangement joins TRBV7-2 to TRBJ2-3; D unclear. V was shortened by 3 bases and J by 0 bases, with 13 bases between the two germline ends. Germline-derived CDR1 and CDR2 are SGHTA and FQGNSA. CDR3 length equals 16 residues. The CDR3 is CASSFSPGMSTDTQYF. The CDR3 nucleotides read TGTGCCAGCAGCTTCTCGCCGGGTATGAGCACAGATACGCAGTATTTT.

The genes are TRBV6-5 and TRBJ2-5; no definite D call. Germline loops: CDR1 MNHEY, CDR2 SVGAGI. Trimming cost V 5 bases and J 2 bases, with 9 bases left between them. This CDR3 spans 13 amino acids. The CDR3 nucleotides are TGTGCCAGCAGTGACGCTAGACAAGAGACCCAGTACTTC. Protein product: CASSDARQETQYF.

The chain carries TRBV11-2 and TRBJ2-2, with D possibly TRBD1 on 5 matching bases. V lost 0 bases, J lost 6 bases, and 8 bases lay in between. The CDR3 totals 14 residues. Per the germline V gene, CDR1 is SGHAT and CDR2 is FQNNGV. The CDR3 nucleotides are TGTGCCAGCAGCTTAGATGGCAGGGCCGGGGAGCTGTTTTTT. Residues: CASSLDGRAGELFF.

The chain uses TRBV5-1 and TRBJ2-7, with 8 bases fitting TRBD2. Germline V gene lookup returns CDR1 SGHRS and CDR2 YFSETQ. The CDR3 consists of 13 residues. The V and J ends lost 3 bases and 7 bases, in that order; junction bases with no gene match: 6. CDR3 protein: CASSSGRVREQYF. The CDR3 coding sequence is TGCGCCAGCAGCTCCGGGAGGGTTAGAGAGCAGTACTTC.

V is TRBV5-1 and J is TRBJ2-5; weak D call: TRBD1 (5 bases). The CDR3 runs to 15 residues. Trimming cost V 0 bases and J 5 bases, with 14 bases left between them. The germline V gene has CDR1 SGHRS and CDR2 YFSETQ. This CDR3 reads CASSLAAGQVETQYF. The CDR3 nucleotides read TGCGCCAGCAGCTTGGCTGCAGGGCAGGTCGAGACCCAGTACTTC.

Only one count was recorded for this clone. V usage is TRBV11-3 and J usage is TRBJ2-5, with D possibly TRBD2 on 6 matching bases. CDR3 size: 13 residues. Trimming took 8 bases from V and 5 from J, leaving 15 bases between them. Germline CDR1 reads SGHNT; CDR2 reads YENEEA. The CDR3 sequence is CASGTGTLETQYF. In DNA form, the CDR3 reads TGTGCCAGCGGAACCGGGACTTTGGAGACCCAGTACTTC.

This chain connects TRBV5-3 to TRBJ1-1; maybe TRBD1 (5 bases). TRBV5-3 is identified as an open reading frame with a role that is uncertain. The CDR3 covers 12 residues. The V end was cut by 10 bases, the J end by 4 bases, with 14 bases between. DNA for the CDR3: TGTGCCCATTTTGGGGGGGGCACTGAAGCTTTCTTT. It translates to CAHFGGGTEAFF.

This clone has only one observation. The chain uses TRBV29-1 and TRBJ1-1; 7 bases are a match to TRBD1. The CDR3 runs 14 residues. The junction had 6 bases not matched to a gene; V was cut back by 0 bases and J by 5 bases. Germline V gives CDR1 SQVTM, CDR2 ANQGSEA. The chain's CDR3 is CSVEESRGYTEAFF. The DNA of the CDR3 is TGCAGCGTTGAAGAGAGCAGGGGGTATACTGAAGCTTTCTTT.

This chain links TRBV4-2 with TRBJ1-2; no reliable D call. V dropped 0 bases and J dropped 8 bases, with 7 bases sitting between them. CDR1 LGHNA and CDR2 YNFKEQ come from the germline V gene. This CDR3 contains 12 residues. The CDR3 sequence is CASSQDYPGYTF. The CDR3 DNA reads as TGTGCCAGCAGCCAAGACTATCCGGGCTACACCTTC.

The chain has TRBV7-2 and TRBJ2-5, with D hard to call. The DNA end is more similar to TRBJ2-7, so the J call may be wrong. Germline-derived CDR1 and CDR2 are SGHTA and FQGNSA. CDR3 size: 12 residues. The chain's CDR3 is CASSDDSYEQYF. The CDR3, as DNA: TGTGCCAGCAGCGATGACTCCTACGAGCAGTACTTC.

In this sample, this clone turned up a few times. The rearrangement joins TRBV19 to TRBJ2-7; 12 bases align to TRBD2. This CDR3 region has 14 residues. V gave up 6 bases and J gave up 2 bases; unmatched junction bases: 2. The germline gives CDR1 LNHDA, CDR2 SQIVND (reference sequence). CDR3 protein: CASRRTSGAYEQYF. The CDR3 nucleotides read TGTGCCAGTAGGAGGACTAGCGGGGCCTACGAGCAGTACTTC. The whole variable domain, remainder taken from reference TRBV19 and TRBJ2-7, is DGGITQSPKYLFRKEGQNVTLSCEQNLNHDAMYWYRQDPGQGLRLIYYSQIVNDFQKGDIAEGYSVSREKKESFPLTVTSAQKNPTAFYLCASRRTSGAYEQYFGPGTRLTVT.

The chain uses TRBV4-1 and TRBJ2-5; possible D gene TRBD2, 6 bases. The CDR3 spans 18 residues. V was cut by 4 bases and J by 11 bases, with 32 bases left in between. Germline lookup yields CDR1 MGHRA and CDR2 YSYEKL. The CDR3 DNA sequence: TGCGCCAGCAGCCCAAGGAGACTTACACTAGGAGGGAGTGGTGAGCAGTACTTC. Protein: CASSPRRLTLGGSGEQYF.

This clone was seen a few times. The V call is TRBV27, the J call TRBJ1-4; 7 nucleotides align to TRBD1. The CDR3 consists of 15 residues. V lost 5 bases and J lost 7; bases outside the gene matches: 10. Germline V gene data show CDR1 as MNHEY and CDR2 as SMNVEV (reference sequence). CDR3 amino acids: CASSPDRDRIEKLFF. CDR3 in DNA: TGTGCCAGCAGTCCCGACAGGGACCGAATTGAAAAACTGTTTTTT.

The rearrangement joins TRBV4-1 to TRBJ2-1; 8 bases agree with TRBD2. The junction had 14 bases not matched to a gene; V was cut back by 2 bases and J by 8 bases. From germline, CDR1 is MGHRA and CDR2 YSYEKL. The CDR3 contains 17 residues. CDR3 loop: CASSQWQQAGAEYEQFF. The CDR3 bases are TGCGCCAGCAGCCAATGGCAACAAGCGGGGGCAGAGTATGAGCAGTTCTTC.

This clone is a singleton in its sample. The CDR3 DNA reads TGTGCCAGCAGCCGAGAGAACACCGGGGAGCTGTTTTTT. Translation gives CASSRENTGELFF. The rearrangement joins TRBV9 to TRBJ2-2; no definite D call. V was cut by 4 bases and J by 1 base, with 5 bases left in between. The CDR3 length is 13 residues. Germline-derived CDR1 and CDR2 are SGDLS and YYNGEE. Variable domain in full (rest from reference TRBV9 and TRBJ2-2): DSGVTQTPKHLITATGQRVTLRCSPRSGDLSVYWYQQSLDQGLQFLIQYYNGEERAKGNILERFSAQQFPDLHSELNLSSLELGDSALYFCASSRENTGELFFGEGSRLTVL.

The chain has TRBV7-2 and TRBJ1-2; D is uncertain. The CDR3 extends over 15 amino acids. CDR1 SGHTA and CDR2 FQGNSA come from the germline V gene. Trimming left V 5 bases short and J 7 bases short, with 20 bases between. CDR3 DNA sequence: TGTGCCAGCAGCCCCTCCGGGGTCCGGGCTGGTGGCTACACCTTC. Translation: CASSPSGVRAGGYTF.